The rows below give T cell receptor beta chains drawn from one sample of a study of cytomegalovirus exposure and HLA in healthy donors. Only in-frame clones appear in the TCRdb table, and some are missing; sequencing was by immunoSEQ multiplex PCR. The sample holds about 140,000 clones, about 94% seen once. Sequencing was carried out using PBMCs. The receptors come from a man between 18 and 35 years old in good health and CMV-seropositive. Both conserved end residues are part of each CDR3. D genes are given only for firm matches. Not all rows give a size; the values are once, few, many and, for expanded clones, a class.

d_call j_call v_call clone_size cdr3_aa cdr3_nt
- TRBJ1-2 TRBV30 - CAWSVGGTHGYTF TGTGCCTGGAGTGTAGGGGGTACTCATGGCTACACCTTC
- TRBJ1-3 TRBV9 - CASSVAGGSSGNTIYF TGTGCCAGCAGCGTAGCTGGTGGGAGCTCTGGAAACACCATATATTTT
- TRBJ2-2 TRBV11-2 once CASSHGQNTGELFF TGTGCCAGCAGCCACGGACAGAACACCGGGGAGCTGTTTTTT
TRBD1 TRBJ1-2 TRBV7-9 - CASSLGHGQGLYGYTF TGTGCCAGCAGCTTAGGCCACGGACAGGGCCTATATGGCTACACCTTC
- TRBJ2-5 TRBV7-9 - CASSGTGFRVYF TGTGCCAGCAGCGGTACAGGGTTTCGGGTGTACTTC
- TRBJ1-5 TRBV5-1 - CASSLRQGGQPQHF TGCGCCAGCAGCTTGAGGCAGGGTGGTCAGCCCCAGCATTTT
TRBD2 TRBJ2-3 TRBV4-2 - CASSQVRLAGSRDTQYF TGTGCCAGCAGCCAAGTAAGACTAGCGGGGTCAAGGGATACGCAGTATTTT
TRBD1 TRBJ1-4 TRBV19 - CASSGQGGLNEKLFF TGTGCCAGTAGCGGACAGGGCGGTCTTAATGAAAAACTGTTTTTT
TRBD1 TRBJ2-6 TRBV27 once CASSILGGAAGANVLTF TGTGCCAGCTCGATCTTAGGGGGCGCAGCTGGGGCCAACGTCCTGACTTTC
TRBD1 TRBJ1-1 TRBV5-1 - CASSLLTGGDTEAFF TGCGCCAGCAGCTTGTTGACAGGGGGTGACACTGAAGCTTTCTTT
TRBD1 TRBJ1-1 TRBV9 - CASSVWDREEAFF TGTGCCAGCAGCGTCTGGGACAGGGAGGAAGCTTTCTTT
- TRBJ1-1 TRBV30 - CAWSVGLNMNTEAFF TGTGCCTGGAGTGTAGGACTCAACATGAACACTGAAGCTTTCTTT
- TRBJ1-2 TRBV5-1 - CASSLVQGYGYTF TGCGCCAGCAGCTTGGTACAGGGCTATGGCTACACCTTC
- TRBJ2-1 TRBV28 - CASKLAAHEQFF TGTGCCAGCAAGTTGGCGGCCCATGAGCAGTTCTTC
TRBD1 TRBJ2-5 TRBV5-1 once CASSSTGGETQYF TGCGCCAGCAGCTCGACAGGGGGAGAGACCCAGTACTTC
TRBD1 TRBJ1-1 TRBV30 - CARDREVEAFF TGTGCCAGAGACAGGGAGGTTGAAGCTTTCTTT
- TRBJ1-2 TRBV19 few CASSTREGRAANYGYTF TGTGCCAGTAGTACCCGCGAGGGGAGGGCAGCTAACTATGGCTACACCTTC
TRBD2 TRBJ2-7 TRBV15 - CATSGTSGNYLREQYF TGTGCCACCAGCGGAACTAGCGGGAACTACCTACGCGAGCAGTACTTC
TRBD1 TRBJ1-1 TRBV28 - CASSSTGVEAFF TGTGCCAGCAGTTCGACAGGGGTTGAAGCTTTCTTT
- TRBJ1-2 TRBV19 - CASSIGEYYGYTF TGTGCCAGTAGTATAGGCGAGTACTATGGCTACACCTTC
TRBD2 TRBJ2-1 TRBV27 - CASSFAPPGTSEYNEQFF TGTGCCAGCAGCTTCGCGCCCCCCGGGACTAGCGAATACAATGAGCAGTTCTTC
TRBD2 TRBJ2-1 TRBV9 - CASSADSGSFNEQFF TGTGCCAGCAGCGCGGATAGCGGGAGTTTCAATGAGCAGTTCTTC
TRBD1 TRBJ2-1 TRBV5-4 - CASSLTGAGSYNEQFF TGTGCCAGCAGCTTGACAGGGGCAGGCTCCTACAATGAGCAGTTCTTC
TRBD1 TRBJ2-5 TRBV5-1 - CASSLTGSQETQYF TGCGCCAGCAGCCTGACAGGGAGCCAAGAGACCCAGTACTTC
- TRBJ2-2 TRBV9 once CASSVELLNTGELFF TGTGCCAGCAGCGTAGAACTTCTGAACACCGGGGAGCTGTTTTTT
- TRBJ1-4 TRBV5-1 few CASSLVPYNEKLFF TGCGCCAGCAGCTTGGTTCCGTATAATGAAAAACTGTTTTTT
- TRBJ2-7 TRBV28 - CASSLSQVPYEQYF TGTGCCAGCAGTTTATCCCAGGTTCCCTACGAGCAGTACTTC
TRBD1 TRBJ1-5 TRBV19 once CASSRDREGFSSNQPQHF TGTGCCAGTAGTCGGGACAGGGAGGGATTCAGTAGCAATCAGCCCCAGCATTTT
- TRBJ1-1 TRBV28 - CASSKNRALNTEAFF TGTGCCAGCAGTAAAAACAGGGCTCTGAACACTGAAGCTTTCTTT
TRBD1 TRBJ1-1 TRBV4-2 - CASSQPSGQGMNTEAFF TGTGCCAGCAGCCAACCCTCGGGACAGGGGATGAACACTGAAGCTTTCTTT
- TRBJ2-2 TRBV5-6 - CASSLGRRAGELFF TGTGCCAGCAGCTTGGGACGGAGAGCCGGGGAGCTGTTTTTT
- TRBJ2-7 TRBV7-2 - CASRKAGTDEQYF TGTGCCAGCAGGAAGGCGGGAACAGACGAGCAGTACTTC
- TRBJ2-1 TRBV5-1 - CASSSVSSVYEQFF TGCGCCAGCAGCTCCGTTAGCAGTGTCTATGAGCAGTTCTTC
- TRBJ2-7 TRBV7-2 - CASSRGYRYEQYF TGTGCCAGCAGCCGAGGGTACAGATACGAGCAGTACTTC
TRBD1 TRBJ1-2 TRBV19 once CASSPNSGTGIYGYTF TGTGCCAGTAGTCCTAACTCCGGGACAGGAATCTATGGCTACACCTTC
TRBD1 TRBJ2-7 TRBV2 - CASYRGRGSYEQYF TGTGCCAGTTACAGGGGGCGAGGCTCCTACGAGCAGTACTTC
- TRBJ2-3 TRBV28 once CASSFEEETRTDTQYF TGTGCCAGCAGTTTTGAGGAAGAGACCCGCACAGATACGCAGTATTTT
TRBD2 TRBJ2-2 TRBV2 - CASSGLAGNTGELFF TGTGCCAGCAGTGGACTAGCGGGTAACACCGGGGAGCTGTTTTTT
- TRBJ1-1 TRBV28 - CASSPRGGVWTEAFF TGTGCCAGCAGCCCCAGGGGAGGGGTCTGGACTGAAGCTTTCTTT
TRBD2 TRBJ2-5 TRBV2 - CASSGGAGVWETQYF TGTGCCAGCTCTGGCGGCGCGGGAGTATGGGAGACCCAGTACTTC
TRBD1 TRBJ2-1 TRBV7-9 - CASSFVGQNNEQFF TGTGCCAGCAGTTTTGTGGGACAGAACAATGAGCAGTTCTTC
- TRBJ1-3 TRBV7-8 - CASSSTFQISGNTIYF TGTGCCAGCAGCTCCACGTTCCAGATCTCTGGAAACACCATATATTTT
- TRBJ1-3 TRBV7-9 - CASSPPTLDMSSGNTIYF TGTGCCAGCAGCCCACCGACCTTGGACATGAGCTCTGGAAACACCATATATTTT
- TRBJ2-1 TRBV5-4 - CASSLVSNEQFF TGTGCCAGCAGCCTGGTGTCTAATGAGCAGTTCTTC
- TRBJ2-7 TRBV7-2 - CASSLDPTVYEQYF TGTGCCAGCAGCTTAGACCCAACGGTCTACGAGCAGTACTTC
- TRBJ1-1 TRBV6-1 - CASSEAWRDRSTEAFF TGTGCCAGCAGTGAAGCTTGGAGGGATAGGAGCACTGAAGCTTTCTTT
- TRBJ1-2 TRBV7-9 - CASSPPGPGENTF TGTGCCAGCAGTCCACCCGGACCGGGGGAGAACACCTTC
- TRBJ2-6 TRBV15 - CATSRGRTGANVLTF TGTGCCACCAGCAGAGGAAGGACAGGGGCCAACGTCCTGACTTTC